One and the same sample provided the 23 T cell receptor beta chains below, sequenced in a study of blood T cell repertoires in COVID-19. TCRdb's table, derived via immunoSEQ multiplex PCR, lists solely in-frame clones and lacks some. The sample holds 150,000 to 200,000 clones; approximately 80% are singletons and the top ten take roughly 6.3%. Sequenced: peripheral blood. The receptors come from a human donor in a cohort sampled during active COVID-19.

DNA for the CDR3: TGTGCCAGCAGCCAAGATACGGACAGGGGTAATGAAAAACTGTTTTTT. It is translated as CASSQDTDRGNEKLFF. The chain recombines TRBV4-2 with TRBJ1-4; 9 positions agree with TRBD1. With 0 bases clipped from V and 4 bases from J, the junction kept 3 bases outside the gene matches. The CDR3 consists of 16 residues. The germline V gene has CDR1 LGHNA and CDR2 YNFKEQ.

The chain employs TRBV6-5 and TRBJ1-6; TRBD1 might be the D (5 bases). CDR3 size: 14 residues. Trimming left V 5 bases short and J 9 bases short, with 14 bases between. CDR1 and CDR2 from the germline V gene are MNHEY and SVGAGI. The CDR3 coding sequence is TGTGCCAGCAGTCGCAGGGAATTAGGTTCACCCCTCCACTTT. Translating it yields CASSRRELGSPLHF.

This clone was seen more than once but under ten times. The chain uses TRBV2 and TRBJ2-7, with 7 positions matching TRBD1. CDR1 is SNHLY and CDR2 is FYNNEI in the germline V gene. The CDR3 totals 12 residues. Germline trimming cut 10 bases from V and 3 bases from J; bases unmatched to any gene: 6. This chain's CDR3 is CATRDSGYEQYF. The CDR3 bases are TGTGCCACACGGGACAGTGGCTACGAGCAGTACTTC.

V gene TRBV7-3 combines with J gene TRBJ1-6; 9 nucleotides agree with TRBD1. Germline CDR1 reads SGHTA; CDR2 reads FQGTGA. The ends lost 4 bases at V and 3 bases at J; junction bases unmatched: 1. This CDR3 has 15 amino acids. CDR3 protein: CASSWGQGYNSPLHF. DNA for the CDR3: TGTGCCAGCAGCTGGGGACAGGGCTATAATTCACCCCTCCACTTT.

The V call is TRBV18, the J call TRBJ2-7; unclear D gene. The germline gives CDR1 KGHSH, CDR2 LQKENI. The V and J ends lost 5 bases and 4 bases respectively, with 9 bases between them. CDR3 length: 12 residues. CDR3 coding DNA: TGTGCCAGCTCAGGCGGTAGGTACGAGCAGTACTTC. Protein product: CASSGGRYEQYF.

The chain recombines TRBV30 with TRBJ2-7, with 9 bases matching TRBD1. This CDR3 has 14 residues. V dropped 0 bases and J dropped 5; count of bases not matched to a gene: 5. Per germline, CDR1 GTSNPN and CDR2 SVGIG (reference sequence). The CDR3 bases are TGTGCCTGGAGTGTATTTACAGGGGGCGACGAGCAGTACTTC. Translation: CAWSVFTGGDEQYF.

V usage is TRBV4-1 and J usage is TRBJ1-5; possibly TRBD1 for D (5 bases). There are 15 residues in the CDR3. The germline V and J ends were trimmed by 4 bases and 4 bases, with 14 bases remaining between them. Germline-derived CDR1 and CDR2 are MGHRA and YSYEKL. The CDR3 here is CASSPGASLNQPQHF. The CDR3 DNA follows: TGCGCCAGCAGCCCTGGGGCCTCGCTGAATCAGCCCCAGCATTTT.

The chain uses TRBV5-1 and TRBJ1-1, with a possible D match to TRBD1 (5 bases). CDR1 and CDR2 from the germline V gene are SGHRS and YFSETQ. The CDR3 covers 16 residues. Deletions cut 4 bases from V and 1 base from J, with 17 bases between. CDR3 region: CASSANPGQPNTEAFF. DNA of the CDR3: TGCGCCAGCAGCGCCAATCCAGGGCAGCCGAACACTGAAGCTTTCTTT.

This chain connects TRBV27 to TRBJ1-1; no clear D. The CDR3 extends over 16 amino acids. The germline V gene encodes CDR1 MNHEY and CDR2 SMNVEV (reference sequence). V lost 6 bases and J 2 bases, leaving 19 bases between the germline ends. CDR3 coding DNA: TGTGCCAGCAGCTTAAGTGAACCGGGATTTAACACTGAAGCTTTCTTT. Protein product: CASSLSEPGFNTEAFF.

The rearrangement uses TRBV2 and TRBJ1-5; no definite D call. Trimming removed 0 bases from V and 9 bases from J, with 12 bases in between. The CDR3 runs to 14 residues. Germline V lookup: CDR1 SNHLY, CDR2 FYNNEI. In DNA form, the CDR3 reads TGTGCCAGCAGTGAAGCGTTCGGGGTTCTGCCCCAGCATTTT. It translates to CASSEAFGVLPQHF.

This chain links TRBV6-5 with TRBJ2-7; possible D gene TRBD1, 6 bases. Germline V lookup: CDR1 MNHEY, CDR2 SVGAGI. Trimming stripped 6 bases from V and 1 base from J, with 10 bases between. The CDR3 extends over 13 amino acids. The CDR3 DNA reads TGTGCCAGCAGCGATGACAGGTCCTACGAGCAGTACTTC. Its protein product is CASSDDRSYEQYF.

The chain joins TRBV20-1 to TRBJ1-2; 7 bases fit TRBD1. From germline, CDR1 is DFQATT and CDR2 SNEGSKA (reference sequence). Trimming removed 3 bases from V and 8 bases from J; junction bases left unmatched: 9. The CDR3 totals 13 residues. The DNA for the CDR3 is TGCAGTGCTAGTAGCTTGGTAGGGGGCGGCTACACCTTC. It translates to CSASSLVGGGYTF.

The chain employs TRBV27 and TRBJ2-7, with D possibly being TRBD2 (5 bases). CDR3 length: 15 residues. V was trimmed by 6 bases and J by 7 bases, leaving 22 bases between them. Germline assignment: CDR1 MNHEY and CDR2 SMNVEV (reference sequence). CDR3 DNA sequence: TGTGCCAGCAGCTCTGGTTTAATCCCCACGGGGGAGCAGTACTTC. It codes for CASSSGLIPTGEQYF.

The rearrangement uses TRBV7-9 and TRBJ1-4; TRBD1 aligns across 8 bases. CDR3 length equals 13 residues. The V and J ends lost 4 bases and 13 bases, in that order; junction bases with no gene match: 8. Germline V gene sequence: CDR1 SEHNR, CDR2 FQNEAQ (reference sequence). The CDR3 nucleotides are TGTGCCAGCAGCTCACAGGGGGAGCTTGGACTGTTTTTT. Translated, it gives CASSSQGELGLFF.

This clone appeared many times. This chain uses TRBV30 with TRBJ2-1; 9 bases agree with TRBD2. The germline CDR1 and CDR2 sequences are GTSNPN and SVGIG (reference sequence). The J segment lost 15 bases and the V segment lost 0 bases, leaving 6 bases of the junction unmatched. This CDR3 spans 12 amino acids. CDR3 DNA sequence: TGTGCCTGGAGTGTATGGCGGGGGGGGCGGTTCTTC. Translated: CAWSVWRGGRFF. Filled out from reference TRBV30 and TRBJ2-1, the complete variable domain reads SQTIHQWPATLVQPVGSPLSLECTVEGTSNPNLYWYRQAAGRGLQLLFYSVGIGQISSEVPQNLSASRPQDRQFILSSKKLLLSDSGFYLCAWSVWRGGRFFGPGTRLTVL.

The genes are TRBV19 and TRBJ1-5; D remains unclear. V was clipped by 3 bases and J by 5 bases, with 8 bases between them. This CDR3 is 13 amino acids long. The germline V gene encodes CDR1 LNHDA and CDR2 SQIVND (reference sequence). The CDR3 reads CASSIPPDQPQHF. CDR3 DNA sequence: TGTGCCAGTAGTATCCCCCCGGATCAGCCCCAGCATTTT.

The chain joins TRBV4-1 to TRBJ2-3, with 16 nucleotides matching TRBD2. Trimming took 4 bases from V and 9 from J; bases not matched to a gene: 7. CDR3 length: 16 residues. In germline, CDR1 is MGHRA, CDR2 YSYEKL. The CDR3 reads CASSPGTSGGVKTQYF. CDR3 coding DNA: TGCGCCAGCAGCCCTGGGACTAGCGGGGGGGTCAAGACGCAGTATTTT.

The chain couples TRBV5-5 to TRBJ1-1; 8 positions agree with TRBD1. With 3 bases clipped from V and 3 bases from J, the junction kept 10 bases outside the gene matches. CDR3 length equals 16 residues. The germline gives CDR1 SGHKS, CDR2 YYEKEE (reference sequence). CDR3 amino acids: CASSWEITGGYTEAFF. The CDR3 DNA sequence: TGTGCCAGCAGCTGGGAAATTACAGGGGGGTACACTGAAGCTTTCTTT.

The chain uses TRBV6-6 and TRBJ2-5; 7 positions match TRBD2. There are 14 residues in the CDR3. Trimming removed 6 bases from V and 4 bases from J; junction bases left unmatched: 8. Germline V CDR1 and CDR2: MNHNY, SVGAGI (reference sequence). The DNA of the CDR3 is TGTGCCAGCAGGCCGGGGGGTCTCCGAGAGACCCAGTACTTC. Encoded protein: CASRPGGLRETQYF.

CDR3 sequence reads: CAIGNGEVGYGYTF. The CDR3 DNA follows: TGTGCCATCGGGAACGGGGAAGTCGGCTATGGCTACACCTTC. This chain links TRBV10-3 with TRBJ1-2; D is ambiguous. V gave up 8 bases and J gave up 4 bases, with 17 bases separating them. The CDR3 contains 14 residues. Germline CDR1 and CDR2: ENHRY and SYGVKD.

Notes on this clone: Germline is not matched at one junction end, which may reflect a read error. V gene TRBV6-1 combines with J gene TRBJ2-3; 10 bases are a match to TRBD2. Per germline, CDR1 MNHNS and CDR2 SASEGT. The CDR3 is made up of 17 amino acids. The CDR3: CASIESTAGGHVDTQYF. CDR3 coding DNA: TGTGCCAGCATTGAAAGTACAGCGGGGGGGCACGTAGATACGCAGTATTTT.

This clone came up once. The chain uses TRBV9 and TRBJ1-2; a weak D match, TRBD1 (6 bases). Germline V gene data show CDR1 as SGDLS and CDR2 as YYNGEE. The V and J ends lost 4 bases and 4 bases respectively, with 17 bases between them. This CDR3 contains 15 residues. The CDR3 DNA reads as TGTGCCAGCAGCCCAGCGGGACACGTCCTCTATGGCTACACCTTC. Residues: CASSPAGHVLYGYTF.

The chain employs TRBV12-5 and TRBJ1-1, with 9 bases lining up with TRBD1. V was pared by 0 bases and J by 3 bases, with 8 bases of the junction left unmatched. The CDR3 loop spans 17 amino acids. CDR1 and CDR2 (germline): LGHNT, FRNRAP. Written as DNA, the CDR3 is TGTGCTAGTGGTTTGGTAGGCCGCGACAGGGGGGACACTGAAGCTTTCTTT. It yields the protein CASGLVGRDRGDTEAFF.